This T cell receptor beta chain was sequenced during a study of vaccination and CD4 T cells after COVID-19. Study summary: Taking of post-vaccine samples occurred a median 72 days after dose two (range 14 to 241). In culture, cells were exposed to overlapping spike peptides from SARS-CoV-2, HCoV-NL63, HCoV-OC43 and HCoV-229E.

Sequenced with the Oncomine TCR Beta short-read assay was DNA taken from cultured CD4+ T cells. TCRdb reprocessed the PCR reads with MiXCR, giving one entry per CDR3 protein. This sample has just over 15,000 distinct CDR3 sequences, with roughly two fifths found just once. This clonotype was counted between two and nine times. Antigen unknown. Treatment here: approximately 10-day PBMC culture with coronavirus spike peptide pools or control peptides (ViraFEST assay). CDR1 and CDR2 from the germline V gene are SGHAT and FQNNGV. V lost 3 bases, J lost 6 bases, and 5 bases stayed unmatched. The length of the CDR3 is 14 residues.

This TCR was recovered from a human donor with COVID-19. The sample taken for sequencing was cultured CD4+ T cells from blood. The chain uses TRBV11-2 and TRBJ2-3, with TRBD2 identical over 8 bases. DNA of the CDR3: TGTGCCAGCAGCTTGGGCGGGGGGCCCGATACGCAGTATTTT. Translation: CASSLGGGPDTQYF.